What follows are 20 T cell receptor beta chains derived from one specimen sequenced in a study of blood T cell repertoires in COVID-19 (dated by TCRdb to about 2020). The receptor library was made with the immunoSEQ multiplex PCR assay. TCRdb obtained this table from immuneACCESS and retained in-frame rearrangements with V and J assigned. These tables miss some clones; where compared with another copy, unresolved V genes account for less than half of the shortfall, and the remainder is unexplained. Present in this sample are more than 60,000 clones, 87% of which were seen just once. 4.5% to 6% of the sample is in the top ten clones. Sequencing input: peripheral blood. The receptors derive from an elderly woman with active or convalescent COVID-19.

This chain uses TRBV15 with TRBJ1-1, with TRBD1 as a possible D gene (5 bases). The CDR3 loop spans 14 amino acids. Germline lookup yields CDR1 LNHNV and CDR2 YYDKDF (reference sequence). Trimming removed 3 bases from V and 0 bases from J, with 8 bases in between. The CDR3 loop reads CATSSLTVNTEAFF. The CDR3 region has the DNA TGTGCCACCAGCAGCCTGACAGTGAACACTGAAGCTTTCTTT. The full variable domain, with the rest looked up from reference TRBV15 and TRBJ1-1, is DAMVIQNPRYQVTQFGKPVTLSCSQTLNHNVMYWYQQKSSQAPKLLFHYYDKDFNNEADTPDNFQSRRPNTSFCFLDIRSPGLGDTAMYLCATSSLTVNTEAFFGQGTRLTVV.

This clone appeared once. The V call is TRBV24-1, the J call TRBJ1-5, with a tentative D call TRBD1 (5 bases). V was trimmed by 1 base and J by 3 bases, leaving 9 bases between them. The CDR3 covers 15 residues. Germline V lookup: CDR1 KGHDR, CDR2 SFDVKD. The DNA for the CDR3 is TGTGCCACCAGTGATTTAGGGGAGGTCAATCAGCCCCAGCATTTT. Amino acids: CATSDLGEVNQPQHF.

The chain uses TRBV29-1 and TRBJ1-3; the D is unclear. Trimming took 3 bases from V and 2 from J, leaving 8 bases between them. The CDR3 length is 13 residues. Germline V gives CDR1 SQVTM, CDR2 ANQGSEA. The CDR3 reads CSVDRVAGNTIYF. The CDR3 DNA reads TGCAGCGTTGATCGAGTTGCTGGAAACACCATATATTTT.

The chain recombines TRBV20-1 with TRBJ1-5; TRBD1 matches at 8 bases. CDR3 length: 15 residues. The ends lost 3 bases at V and 4 bases at J; junction bases unmatched: 8. Germline V lookup: CDR1 DFQATT, CDR2 SNEGSKA (reference sequence). CDR3 coding DNA: TGCAGTGCTAGTCACCAGGGGGCCGGAAATCAGCCCCAGCATTTT. The encoded protein is CSASHQGAGNQPQHF.

The chain recombines TRBV5-1 with TRBJ2-7; no definite D call. CDR1 SGHRS and CDR2 YFSETQ come from the germline V gene. The ends were cut back, 2 bases at V and 4 bases at J, with 13 bases in the middle. This CDR3 has 14 residues. CDR3 residues: CASSFPERGYEQYF. The CDR3 DNA follows: TGCGCCAGCAGCTTCCCAGAACGCGGTTACGAGCAGTACTTC.

This chain joins TRBV6-5 and TRBJ2-7, with 10 bases that match TRBD1. Per the germline V gene, CDR1 is MNHEY and CDR2 is SVGAGI. The CDR3 sequence is 15 residues long. The J segment lost 4 bases and the V segment lost 3 bases, leaving 6 bases of the junction unmatched. Here the CDR3 reads CASSYGDRGSYEQYF. The CDR3 nucleotides are TGTGCCAGCAGTTATGGGGACAGGGGAAGTTACGAGCAGTACTTC.

The chain couples TRBV4-3 to TRBJ2-6, with D perhaps matching TRBD1 (6 bases). This CDR3 comprises 19 residues. Germline lookup yields CDR1 LGHNA and CDR2 YSLEER. Trimming pared 0 bases from V and 4 bases from J, leaving 19 bases between. DNA of the CDR3: TGCGCCAGCAGCCAAGATCCTCAGAGCCAGGGGCCAGGGGCCAACGTCCTGACTTTC. It codes for CASSQDPQSQGPGANVLTF.

The chain recombines TRBV24-1 with TRBJ2-3; D is perhaps TRBD1 (5 bases). This CDR3 comprises 15 residues. Germline V gene lookup returns CDR1 KGHDR and CDR2 SFDVKD. V was shortened by 3 bases and J by 5 bases, with 14 bases between the two germline ends. The CDR3, as DNA: TGTGCCACCAGTGATCAACAGGTTAGGAAAGATACGCAGTATTTT. This gives the protein CATSDQQVRKDTQYF.

The CDR3 sequence is CASSATGVGGYTF. CDR3 sequence (DNA): TGTGCCAGCAGCGCGACAGGGGTCGGGGGCTACACCTTC. This chain connects TRBV7-2 to TRBJ1-2; 8 nucleotides agree with TRBD1. This CDR3 spans 13 amino acids. CDR1 and CDR2 (germline): SGHTA, FQGNSA. Trimming took 5 bases from V and 8 from J; bases not matched to a gene: 7.

The CDR3 nucleotides read TGTGCCAGCAGTCCCCCTGGGCTAGCGTCGGACGAGCAGTACTTC. This translates into CASSPPGLASDEQYF. This chain uses TRBV28 with TRBJ2-7, with TRBD2 as a possible D gene (6 bases). Trimming removed 5 bases at V and 5 bases at J, with 19 bases between. Germline CDR1 and CDR2: MDHEN and SYDVKM. The CDR3 totals 15 residues.

V and J are TRBV9 and TRBJ2-3; a possible D gene is TRBD2 (6 bases). The V gene's germline CDR1 is SGDLS and CDR2 YYNGEE. CDR3 length equals 17 residues. Trimming removed 3 bases at V and 1 base at J, with 18 bases between. CDR3 sequence reads: CASSERDGRWGTDTQYF. CDR3 coding DNA: TGTGCCAGCAGCGAAAGAGACGGGAGATGGGGCACAGATACGCAGTATTTT.

The chain has TRBV5-5 and TRBJ1-3; weak D call: TRBD1 (5 bases). The V gene lost 0 bases and the J gene lost 2 bases, with 9 bases spanning the gap. This CDR3 spans 15 amino acids. Germline loops: CDR1 SGHKS, CDR2 YYEKEE (reference sequence). The CDR3 DNA sequence: TGTGCCAGCAGCTTGGACCCAGGGACTGGAAACACCATATATTTT. Translation: CASSLDPGTGNTIYF.

The chain recombines TRBV7-9 with TRBJ2-5, with TRBD2 matching over 8 bases. Germline trimming cut 3 bases from V and 5 bases from J; bases unmatched to any gene: 8. CDR3 length: 15 amino acids. Germline CDR1 SEHNR, CDR2 FQNEAQ (reference sequence). DNA of the CDR3: TGTGCCAGCAGCTTCCCGGAAGCGGGAGCTGAGACCCAGTACTTC. Protein product: CASSFPEAGAETQYF.

This chain connects TRBV9 to TRBJ2-3; tentative D call: TRBD2 (6 bases). Germline V CDR1 and CDR2: SGDLS, YYNGEE. Trimming took off 2 bases at V and 0 bases at J, with 10 bases between the two ends. The CDR3 loop spans 15 amino acids. CDR3: CASSVGGFSTDTQYF. The CDR3 DNA follows: TGTGCCAGCAGCGTTGGGGGGTTTAGCACAGATACGCAGTATTTT.

This chain connects TRBV10-3 to TRBJ2-3; 12 nucleotides line up with TRBD2. The J segment lost 5 bases and the V segment lost 2 bases, leaving 11 bases of the junction unmatched. The germline gives CDR1 ENHRY, CDR2 SYGVKD. The CDR3 covers 18 residues. The DNA of the CDR3 is TGTGCCATCAGTGAGACCTTATCTAGCGGGAGGGCCGAAGATACGCAGTATTTT. The encoded protein is CAISETLSSGRAEDTQYF.

The J gene is TRBJ2-1, the V gene TRBV11-2, with D maybe TRBD2 (5 bases). V was shortened by 4 bases and J by 9 bases, with 13 bases between the two germline ends. The CDR3 is 13 residues long. Germline V lookup: CDR1 SGHAT, CDR2 FQNNGV. CDR3 loop: CASSSYGEREQFF. CDR3 DNA: TGTGCCAGCAGCTCATACGGGGAGCGTGAGCAGTTCTTC. Full variable domain (outside the CDR3, taken from reference TRBV11-2 and TRBJ2-1): EAGVAQSPRYKIIEKRQSVAFWCNPISGHATLYWYQQILGQGPKLLIQFQNNGVVDDSQLPKDRFSAERLKGVDSTLKIQPAKLEDSAVYLCASSSYGEREQFFGPGTRLTVL.

The chain recombines TRBV24-1 with TRBJ2-5; 9 bases align to TRBD1. After removal of 3 bases from V and 4 bases from J, the junction contained 5 bases not matched to a gene. The CDR3 consists of 15 residues. Germline V lookup: CDR1 KGHDR, CDR2 SFDVKD. The chain's CDR3 is CATSDPGQGGETQYF. In DNA, the CDR3 is TGTGCCACCAGTGATCCGGGACAGGGTGGAGAGACCCAGTACTTC.

The V and J genes are TRBV5-1 and TRBJ2-2; 7 bases fit TRBD1. Germline loops: CDR1 SGHRS, CDR2 YFSETQ. V lost 1 base to trimming and J lost 3 bases; unmatched junction nucleotides: 3. The CDR3 consists of 15 residues. The CDR3 sequence: CASSLKGGDTGELFF. The CDR3 DNA reads TGCGCCAGCAGCTTGAAAGGGGGCGACACCGGGGAGCTGTTTTTT.

A single count supports this clone. The chain couples TRBV18 to TRBJ1-5; 8 bases fit TRBD1. V lost 0 bases, J lost 2 bases, and 6 bases stayed unmatched. This CDR3 has 17 amino acids. The germline V gene has CDR1 KGHSH and CDR2 LQKENI. The CDR3, as DNA: TGTGCCAGCTCACCACCCCGCAGGGGGCAAGGCAATCAGCCCCAGCATTTT. Amino acids: CASSPPRRGQGNQPQHF.

The rearrangement uses TRBV4-3 and TRBJ1-1; D may be TRBD1 (6 bases). The ends were cut back, 1 base at V and 6 bases at J, with 9 bases in the middle. Germline values: CDR1 LGHNA, CDR2 YSLEER. The CDR3 runs 13 residues. The CDR3 DNA is TGCGCCAGCAGCCAAGCGTACAGGGCTGAAGCTTTCTTT. This encodes CASSQAYRAEAFF.